Listed here are 21 T cell receptor beta chains from one sample, sequenced in a study of blood T cells in healthy people across ages. Primers used in a second PCR of about 6 to 12 cycles were a sample-barcoded 5' primer and a J-beta primer mix. TCRdb fed the 5' RACE reads into MiXCR, producing one record per CDR3 protein. The sample includes some 370,000 distinct CDR3 sequences, approximately 51% seen only once; the top ten take about 54%. The sequenced sample consisted of blood. The receptors were sampled from a man between 60 and 75 years old in good health.

The chain links TRBV27 to TRBJ2-1; D perhaps matches TRBD2 (6 bases). V gave up 8 bases and J gave up 7 bases, with 18 bases separating them. CDR1 is MNHEY, CDR2 SMNVEV, per germline (reference sequence). The CDR3 is made up of 14 amino acids. The CDR3, as DNA: TGTGCCAGCCGAGGAGGGGTGCTGTGGAATGAGCAGTTCTTC. Translation: CASRGGVLWNEQFF.

The chain links TRBV15 to TRBJ2-3; D not resolved. V was pared by 3 bases and J by 2 bases, with 6 bases between. CDR1 is LNHNV and CDR2 is YYDKDF in the germline V gene (reference sequence). CDR3 length equals 13 residues. CDR3 residues: CATSRLPTDTQYF. The CDR3 DNA sequence: TGTGCCACCAGCAGGCTGCCCACAGATACGCAGTATTTT.

This clonotype was counted only a few times. The V gene is TRBV7-9, the J gene TRBJ2-3; TRBD2 matches 7 bases. Germline loops: CDR1 SEHNR, CDR2 FQNEAQ (reference sequence). The CDR3 is made up of 16 amino acids. Trimming cost V 6 bases and J 1 base; bases outside gene matches: 10. The CDR3 DNA follows: TGTGCCAGCAGTTTATTGGCTAGCGGAGGCACAGATACGCAGTATTTT. It codes for CASSLLASGGTDTQYF.

The chain recombines TRBV7-2 with TRBJ2-6; D is ambiguous. V lost 1 base and J lost 9, with 16 bases in between. Germline assignment: CDR1 SGHTA and CDR2 FQGNSA. The CDR3 extends over 16 amino acids. In DNA, the CDR3 is TGTGCCAGCAGCTTAGGCCCGAGCACCAGTGGCAACGTCCTGACTTTC. Translation gives CASSLGPSTSGNVLTF.

In its sample, this clonotype was seen once. The chain links TRBV2 to TRBJ2-1; D possibly corresponds to TRBD1 (5 bases). The length of the CDR3 is 14 residues. The V gene's germline CDR1 is SNHLY and CDR2 FYNNEI. V was trimmed by 9 bases and J by 4 bases, leaving 16 bases between them. The CDR3 region is CASGLLGPYNEQFF. The CDR3 DNA reads as TGTGCCAGTGGCCTTTTGGGGCCATACAATGAGCAGTTCTTC.

This clonotype was counted a few times. The rearrangement uses TRBV12-3 or TRBV12-4 and TRBJ2-5; TRBD1 or TRBD2 may be the D gene (5 bases each). Trimming removed 6 bases from V and 5 bases from J, with 22 bases in between. CDR3 length equals 16 residues. The CDR3: CASSPGTLPSGETQYF. The CDR3 coding sequence is TGTGCCAGCAGCCCAGGGACCCTCCCTTCGGGGGAGACCCAGTACTTC.

The rearrangement joins TRBV18 to TRBJ1-4; 10 bases map to TRBD1. Germline CDR1 and CDR2: KGHSH and LQKENI. V shed 6 bases, J shed 7 bases, and the junction held 5 bases outside the gene matches. The CDR3 runs 14 residues. The CDR3 loop is CASSPGTGAEKLFF. The CDR3 DNA is TGTGCCAGCTCGCCCGGGACAGGGGCTGAAAAACTGTTTTTT. Filled out from reference TRBV18 and TRBJ1-4, the complete variable domain reads NAGVMQNPRHLVRRRGQEARLRCSPMKGHSHVYWYRQLPEEGLKFMVYLQKENIIDESGMPKERFSAEFPKEGPSILRIQQVVRGDSAAYFCASSPGTGAEKLFFGSGTQLSVL.

In DNA, the CDR3 is TGTGCCTGGAGTGGAAGGCTGGGAGAGACCCAGTACTTC. It yields the protein CAWSGRLGETQYF. The chain recombines TRBV30 with TRBJ2-5; D not resolved. V gave up 1 base and J gave up 4 bases, with 10 bases separating them. Germline assignment: CDR1 GTSNPN and CDR2 SVGIG (reference sequence). The CDR3 totals 13 residues.

The chain uses TRBV7-3 and TRBJ2-7, with D hard to call. The J call may be faulty, since TRBJ2-5 better matches the DNA end. The CDR3 totals 13 residues. The V gene's germline CDR1 is SGHTA and CDR2 FQGTGA. The chain's CDR3 is CASSLWAAETQYF. The CDR3 DNA sequence: TGTGCCAGCAGCTTGTGGGCGGCGGAGACCCAGTACTTC.

The chain has TRBV12-3 or TRBV12-4 and TRBJ2-1; D might be TRBD1 (8 bases). Trimming shortened V by 6 bases and J by 10 bases, and 19 bases separated the two germline ends. The CDR3 extends over 14 amino acids. CDR3 DNA sequence: TGTGCCAGCAGCTCTACAGGGGGGGCATACGAGCAGTTCTTC. Translation gives CASSSTGGAYEQFF.

The chain combines TRBV7-2 with TRBJ2-5; D is perhaps TRBD1 or TRBD2 (5 bases each). The DNA end favors TRBJ2-7, so the J call may be wrong. Germline CDR1 is SGHTA and CDR2 is FQGNSA. The CDR3 covers 16 residues. CDR3 region: CASSTGLKRTSYEQYF. CDR3 sequence (DNA): TGTGCCAGCAGCACAGGCTTGAAGCGGACCTCCTACGAGCAGTACTTC.

This chain joins TRBV6-1 and TRBJ1-2; D might be TRBD1 (6 bases). The CDR3 is 14 residues long. The ends were cut back, 6 bases at V and 0 bases at J, with 11 bases in the middle. CDR1 and CDR2 from the germline V gene are MNHNS and SASEGT. The DNA of the CDR3 is TGTGCCAGCAGAGCCCAGGGGACTAACTATGGCTACACCTTC. Its protein is CASRAQGTNYGYTF.

This rearrangement joins TRBV20-1 to TRBJ2-7; D is tentatively TRBD1 or TRBD2 (5 bases each). This CDR3 region has 12 residues. Looked up from germline, CDR1 is DFQATT and CDR2 is SNEGSKA (reference sequence). The CDR3 nucleotides are TGCAGGGGGGTTGGTGGATTGGGGGAGCAGTACTTC. Protein: CRGVGGLGEQYF.

This clonotype was counted only a few times. The V gene is TRBV7-8, the J gene TRBJ2-4; 8 bases align to TRBD2. Germline CDR1 SGHVS, CDR2 FQNEAQ. The CDR3 has 15 amino acids. Trimming cost V 1 base and J 1 base; bases outside gene matches: 0. For the CDR3, the DNA is TGTGCCAGCAGCTTAGGACTAGCGGCCAAAAACATTCAGTACTTC. This encodes CASSLGLAAKNIQYF.

Only a few counts were recorded for this clonotype. This may arise from a read error, as a much more abundant clone is one base away. The J gene is TRBJ2-1, the V gene TRBV7-2; 8 nucleotides match TRBD1. With the DNA end fitting TRBJ2-7 better, the J assignment may be wrong. The germline V gene has CDR1 SGHTA and CDR2 FQGNSA. The CDR3 contains 15 residues. CDR3 sequence reads: CASSPRQGYYNEQYF. The DNA for the CDR3 is TGTGCCAGCAGCCCAAGACAGGGGTACTACAATGAGCAGTACTTC.

The chain has TRBV5-1 and TRBJ2-7, with TRBD1 identical over 8 bases. After removal of 4 bases from V and 2 bases from J, the junction contained 5 bases not matched to a gene. There are 14 residues in the CDR3. Germline V gene sequence: CDR1 SGHRS, CDR2 YFSETQ. The CDR3 sequence is CASSPRGPAYEQYF. In DNA form, the CDR3 reads TGCGCCAGCAGCCCCAGGGGGCCGGCCTACGAGCAGTACTTC.

With regard to this clonotype: Germline and junction disagree at one end, which may indicate a read error. This rearrangement joins TRBV12-3 or TRBV12-4 to TRBJ2-3; tentatively, D is TRBD2 (6 bases). The CDR3 has 14 residues. CDR3 in amino acids: CASSFGGSADMQYF. The CDR3, as DNA: TGTGCCAGCAGTTTTGGGGGGAGCGCAGATATGCAGTATTTT.

J is TRBJ2-3 and V is TRBV12-3 or TRBV12-4, with TRBD1 matching 8 bases. This CDR3 is 16 amino acids long. V gave up 5 bases and J gave up 6 bases; unmatched junction bases: 13. CDR3 region: CASSATGTGFGDTQYF. The CDR3 nucleotides are TGTGCCAGCAGTGCAACCGGGACAGGCTTTGGGGATACGCAGTATTTT.

This clonotype was detected a few times. The chain joins TRBV6-2 or TRBV6-3 to TRBJ2-4, with D tentatively TRBD1 or TRBD2 (6 bases each). The germline V gene encodes CDR1 MNHEY and CDR2 SVGEGT. The CDR3 consists of 16 residues. Trimming pared 0 bases from V and 13 bases from J, leaving 22 bases between. CDR3 region: CASSYSRLQGGGEQYF. The CDR3 DNA follows: TGTGCCAGCAGTTACTCGAGGCTACAGGGAGGAGGAGAGCAGTACTTC.

The genes are TRBV20-1 and TRBJ2-4; D not resolved. CDR3 length: 14 residues. Germline-derived CDR1 and CDR2 are DFQATT and SNEGSKA (reference sequence). Trimming shortened V by 5 bases and J by 6 bases, and 17 bases separated the two germline ends. Here the CDR3 reads CSALRTRRGNIQYF. The CDR3 DNA reads as TGCAGTGCTCTACGCACGAGGAGAGGAAACATTCAGTACTTC.

This clonotype has just a few counts. The chain employs TRBV4-1 and TRBJ2-3; 10 bases are a match to TRBD2. Trimming cost V 0 bases and J 6 bases; bases outside gene matches: 12. Per germline, CDR1 MGHRA and CDR2 YSYEKL. The CDR3 loop spans 18 amino acids. The CDR3 bases are TGCGCCAGCAGCCAAGATCGTGAAGCGGGAGGGACTCTGGATACGCAGTATTTT. Amino acids: CASSQDREAGGTLDTQYF.